Listed here are 22 T cell receptor beta chains from one sample, sequenced in a study of metastatic and nonmetastatic thyroid tumors. Ahead of thyroid surgery, no patient had received treatment of any kind. TCRdb reprocessed the PCR reads using MiXCR. The table records some 19,000 clones, less than 20% of them present only once. Sequencing was performed on blood. These receptors all stem from a female donor with papillary thyroid cancer or a benign thyroid nodule (not recorded which). Some clones in this sample may be carry-over from other donors' samples.

This clone was observed at least ten times. This sequence joins TRBV2 and TRBJ1-2; D is unresolved. V lost 6 bases and J 4 bases, leaving 15 bases between the germline ends. Germline V gene sequence: CDR1 SNHLY, CDR2 FYNNEI. This CDR3 has 14 amino acids. The CDR3 region has the DNA TGTGCCAGCAGGAGAGATACCACTGGCTATGGCTACACCTTC. Translation gives CASRRDTTGYGYTF.

This clone was seen ten or more times. The rearrangement uses TRBV19 and TRBJ1-5, with D unresolved. CDR1 and CDR2 (germline): LNHDA, SQIVND (reference sequence). The V end was cut by 1 base, the J end by 2 bases, with 12 bases between. The CDR3 has 16 amino acids. CDR3 bases: TGTGCCAGTAGTATAGTAACCCTCGGTGGCAATCAGCCCCAGCATTTT. This sequence encodes CASSIVTLGGNQPQHF.

This clone showed up many times. The chain employs TRBV10-3 and TRBJ2-3, with 10 bases lining up with TRBD2. The CDR3 runs to 16 residues. The germline CDR1 and CDR2 sequences are ENHRY and SYGVKD. Trimming cost V 2 bases and J 3 bases; bases outside gene matches: 5. In DNA form, the CDR3 reads TGTGCCATCAGTGAGCCTAGCGGGAGTGGGACAGATACGCAGTATTTT. Translating gives CAISEPSGSGTDTQYF.

This clone was recorded at least ten times. This chain links TRBV7-6 with TRBJ1-1, with 8 bases that match TRBD1. Germline trimming cut 5 bases from V and 4 bases from J; bases unmatched to any gene: 3. Looked up from germline, CDR1 is SGHVS and CDR2 is FNYEAQ. The CDR3 consists of 13 residues. CDR3 DNA: TGTGCCAGCAGCGCAACAGGGGGCACTGAAGCTTTCTTT. It yields the protein CASSATGGTEAFF.

There are many counts of this clone. This rearrangement joins TRBV30 to TRBJ2-3; D gene unclear. The CDR3 consists of 14 residues. Trimming left V 3 bases short and J 4 bases short, with 14 bases between. From germline, CDR1 is GTSNPN and CDR2 SVGIG (reference sequence). CDR3 sequence reads: CAWRKSAAPDTQYF. CDR3 DNA: TGTGCCTGGAGAAAATCGGCCGCCCCAGATACGCAGTATTTT.

The sample holds a few counts of this clone. With a much larger clone just one base away, this may be a read error. The same CDR3 also results from other DNA sequences found in this sample. The chain uses TRBV29-1 and TRBJ2-3; D perhaps matches TRBD2 (6 bases). CDR3 size: 15 residues. Per germline, CDR1 SQVTM and CDR2 ANQGSEA. Trimming pared 3 bases from V and 2 bases from J, leaving 15 bases between. Here the CDR3 DNA reads TGCAGCGTTGAGGATCCGGCGGACTACACAGATACGCAGTATTTT. It codes for CSVEDPADYTDTQYF.

There are many counts of this clone. The chain uses TRBV6-1 and TRBJ2-2, with 7 bases lining up with TRBD1. V was clipped by 7 bases and J by 0 bases; unmatched bases: 5. There are 15 residues in the CDR3. Per the germline V gene, CDR1 is MNHNS and CDR2 is SASEGT. In DNA form, the CDR3 reads TGTGCCAGCAAAAACAGGGGTGCGAACACCGGGGAGCTGTTTTTT. Translated: CASKNRGANTGELFF.

At least ten counts were recorded for this clone. At one boundary the junction diverges from the germline segment, which might be a read error. DNA of the CDR3: TGTGCCTGGAGTGTTGGAGGGACCCAAGAGGCCCAGTACTTC. Its protein product is CAWSVGGTQEAQYF. This chain uses TRBV30 with TRBJ2-5, with a possible D match to TRBD2 (6 bases). There are 14 residues in the CDR3. In germline, CDR1 is GTSNPN, CDR2 SVGIG (reference sequence).

The table lists this clone with many counts. The V call is TRBV9, the J call TRBJ2-5; 11 bases are a match to TRBD2. The junction had 6 bases not matched to a gene; V was cut back by 0 bases and J by 5 bases. Looked up from germline, CDR1 is SGDLS and CDR2 is YYNGEE. The CDR3 is 16 residues long. The CDR3 bases are TGTGCCAGCAGCGTAGTAGCGGGAGGGCCCCTGGAGACCCAGTACTTC. Translating gives CASSVVAGGPLETQYF.

The sample holds many counts of this clone. The chain employs TRBV20-1 and TRBJ2-1; 7 bases are a match to TRBD1. Trimming took 3 bases from V and 3 from J; bases not matched to a gene: 5. The germline gives CDR1 DFQATT, CDR2 SNEGSKA (reference sequence). This CDR3 has 14 amino acids. The CDR3 sequence is CSASKGTDYNEQFF. CDR3 nucleotide sequence: TGCAGTGCTAGTAAAGGGACAGACTACAATGAGCAGTTCTTC.

This clone was detected ten times or more. The J gene is TRBJ2-7, the V gene TRBV19; tentative D call: TRBD2 (5 bases). This CDR3 is 14 amino acids long. V lost 3 bases, J lost 3 bases, and 12 bases lay in between. Germline V lookup: CDR1 LNHDA, CDR2 SQIVND (reference sequence). The CDR3 DNA follows: TGTGCCAGTAGTATCTCGTCGGGGTACTACGAGCAGTACTTC. It yields the protein CASSISSGYYEQYF.

This clone was seen ten or more times. The chain employs TRBV6-4 and TRBJ2-3, with D tentatively TRBD1 or TRBD2 (5 bases each). Germline V gene lookup returns CDR1 MRHNA and CDR2 SNTAGT. This CDR3 has 13 residues. V lost 10 bases, J lost 2 bases, and 13 bases lay in between. The CDR3 loop reads CATREGYTDTQYF. DNA of the CDR3: TGTGCCACCAGAGAGGGGTACACAGATACGCAGTATTTT.

This clone occurred many times. The chain combines TRBV6-5 with TRBJ1-1, with TRBD1 as a possible D gene (5 bases). The V end lost 2 bases, the J end lost 4 bases, and 11 bases lay between the germline ends. The CDR3 contains 14 residues. In germline, CDR1 is MNHEY, CDR2 SVGAGI. CDR3 nucleotide sequence: TGTGCCAGCAGTTACCAGGGCCGTTTCACTGAAGCTTTCTTT. This translates into CASSYQGRFTEAFF.

This clone appeared many times. This chain joins TRBV9 and TRBJ2-2; 11 bases match TRBD2. J lost 1 base, V lost 3 bases, and 5 bases had no gene match. The CDR3 length is 17 residues. Germline CDR1 SGDLS, CDR2 YYNGEE. The CDR3 region is CASSGGLAAMNTGELFF. In DNA, the CDR3 is TGTGCCAGCAGCGGGGGACTAGCGGCCATGAACACCGGGGAGCTGTTTTTT.

This clone was detected only a few times. The chain carries TRBV19 and TRBJ2-1, with 8 bases fitting TRBD2. This CDR3 is 13 amino acids long. V shed 5 bases, J shed 9 bases, and the junction held 6 bases outside the gene matches. Germline CDR1 reads LNHDA; CDR2 reads SQIVND (reference sequence). In DNA form, the CDR3 reads TGTGCCAGTAGTTCCTTGAGCGGGAGTGAGCAGTTCTTC. Protein product: CASSSLSGSEQFF.

This clone showed up many times. The gene calls are TRBV11-2 and TRBJ2-5, with TRBD2 identical over 8 bases. J lost 4 bases, V lost 6 bases, and 13 bases had no gene match. Looked up from germline, CDR1 is SGHAT and CDR2 is FQNNGV. The CDR3 totals 16 residues. DNA for the CDR3: TGTGCCAGCAGGCGCAGCGGGAGTACCCCGGTAGAGACCCAGTACTTC. It codes for CASRRSGSTPVETQYF.

This clone occurred a few times. It may be a read error: a sequence one base away is much more abundant. This rearrangement joins TRBV7-9 to TRBJ2-1, with D perhaps being TRBD1 or TRBD2 (5 bases each). V was shortened by 1 base and J by 9 bases, with 7 bases between the two germline ends. Germline CDR1 is SEHNR and CDR2 is FQNEAQ (reference sequence). CDR3 length: 12 residues. CDR3 protein: CASSLGGTEQFF. The CDR3 DNA is TGTGCCAGCAGCTTAGGTGGGACTGAGCAGTTCTTC.

This clone was seen at least ten times. The V gene is TRBV6-1, the J gene TRBJ1-3; D gene unclear. This CDR3 is 13 amino acids long. Germline-derived CDR1 and CDR2 are MNHNS and SASEGT. Trimming took off 7 bases at V and 0 bases at J, with 7 bases between the two ends. Here the CDR3 reads CASMANSGNTIYF. In nucleotides, the CDR3 is TGTGCCAGCATGGCGAACTCTGGAAACACCATATATTTT.

This clone was detected ten times or more. The chain is built from TRBV10-2 and TRBJ2-3; 7 nucleotides line up with TRBD2. With V trimmed by 4 bases and J by 5 bases, 9 bases remained unmatched. The CDR3 extends over 15 amino acids. The germline V gene encodes CDR1 WSHSY and CDR2 SAAADI. This CDR3 reads CASSGGGSIRDTQYF. In nucleotides, the CDR3 is TGCGCCAGCAGTGGGGGCGGGAGTATAAGAGATACGCAGTATTTT.

This clone was observed a few times. The gene calls are TRBV12-3 or TRBV12-4 and TRBJ2-3, with D unresolved. V was shortened by 6 bases and J by 6 bases, with 13 bases between the two germline ends. The CDR3 totals 13 residues. The CDR3: CASSLLLTDTQYF. In nucleotides, the CDR3 is TGTGCCAGCAGCCTACTCTTGACGGATACGCAGTATTTT.

The chain couples TRBV15 to TRBJ2-1; 10 positions agree with TRBD2. Trimming took 3 bases from V and 5 from J; bases not matched to a gene: 10. The CDR3 has 17 amino acids. Germline V gives CDR1 LNHNV, CDR2 YYDKDF (reference sequence). CDR3 sequence: CATSSAKLAGANNEQFF. CDR3 DNA: TGTGCCACCAGCAGCGCGAAGCTAGCGGGAGCCAACAATGAGCAGTTCTTC. The entire variable domain, with the rest obtained from reference TRBV15 and TRBJ2-1, is as follows: DAMVIQNPRYQVTQFGKPVTLSCSQTLNHNVMYWYQQKSSQAPKLLFHYYDKDFNNEADTPDNFQSRRPNTSFCFLDIRSPGLGDTAMYLCATSSAKLAGANNEQFFGPGTRLTVL.

This clone was detected ten times or more. The rearrangement joins TRBV29-1 to TRBJ1-1, with 9 bases matching TRBD1. Germline V gives CDR1 SQVTM, CDR2 ANQGSEA. The CDR3 is made up of 20 amino acids. V shed 5 bases, J shed 1 base, and the junction held 23 bases outside the gene matches. CDR3 nucleotide sequence: TGCAGCGTTCCCGAATTGACGTTGCGCCGGGACAGGGAAGGGAACACTGAAGCTTTCTTT. Its translation: CSVPELTLRRDREGNTEAFF.